These 29 T cell receptor beta chains were sequenced from one sample in a study of cytomegalovirus exposure and HLA in healthy donors. The PCR contained 60 Vbeta and 13 Jbeta primers. Profiled with immunoSEQ multiplex PCR; TCRdb holds only in-frame clones, not every one. The sample has 150,000 to 200,000 clones, and its top ten clones hold about 6.8%. Sequencing used PBMCs. These receptors originate from a man aged 25-40 years in good health and CMV-seronegative.

The chain has TRBV19 and TRBJ1-1, with a tentative D call TRBD1 (6 bases). Germline-derived CDR1 and CDR2 are LNHDA and SQIVND (reference sequence). V dropped 2 bases and J dropped 5 bases, with 15 bases sitting between them. The CDR3 has 15 residues. CDR3 protein: CASSIRRGAGTEAFF. Written as DNA, the CDR3 is TGTGCCAGTAGTATAAGGCGGGGGGCAGGAACTGAAGCTTTCTTT. Full variable domain (missing parts from reference TRBV19 and TRBJ1-1): DGGITQSPKYLFRKEGQNVTLSCEQNLNHDAMYWYRQDPGQGLRLIYYSQIVNDFQKGDIAEGYSVSREKKESFPLTVTSAQKNPTAFYLCASSIRRGAGTEAFFGQGTRLTVV.

V and J are TRBV27 and TRBJ2-6, with no clear D. The germline V and J ends were trimmed by 1 base and 0 bases, with 4 bases remaining between them. The CDR3 is 15 residues long. Per the germline V gene, CDR1 is MNHEY and CDR2 is SMNVEV (reference sequence). The CDR3 sequence is CASSLLSSGANVLTF. The CDR3 region has the DNA TGTGCCAGCAGTTTATTATCCTCTGGGGCCAACGTCCTGACTTTC.

This chain uses TRBV5-6 with TRBJ1-3; 8 bases line up with TRBD1. V was pared by 4 bases and J by 2 bases, with 5 bases of the junction left unmatched. CDR1 is SGHDT and CDR2 is YYEEEE in the germline V gene. The CDR3 totals 15 residues. CDR3 DNA sequence: TGTGCCAGCAGCGTGGGGACAGGTACTGGAAACACCATATATTTT. Translation: CASSVGTGTGNTIYF.

The V call is TRBV7-7, the J call TRBJ2-1, with a tentative D call TRBD2 (5 bases). The V gene's germline CDR1 is SSHAT and CDR2 FNYEAQ (reference sequence). This CDR3 region has 16 residues. Trimming removed 3 bases from V and 9 bases from J, with 21 bases in between. For the CDR3, the DNA is TGTGCCAGCAGCTTGGTACTCGGCGAACCCGGAGGTGAGCAGTTCTTC. This translates into CASSLVLGEPGGEQFF.

V is TRBV7-2 and J is TRBJ2-5, with D possibly TRBD2 on 5 matching bases. Germline V lookup: CDR1 SGHTA, CDR2 FQGNSA. The CDR3 contains 14 residues. Trimming pared 1 base from V and 1 base from J, leaving 7 bases between. The CDR3 is CASSLGGSQETQYF. The CDR3 DNA follows: TGTGCCAGCAGCTTAGGAGGGAGCCAAGAGACCCAGTACTTC.

The J gene is TRBJ2-3, the V gene TRBV4-3, with D possibly TRBD2 on 7 matching bases. Germline V gene sequence: CDR1 LGHNA, CDR2 YSLEER. Deletions cut 2 bases from V and 1 base from J, with 16 bases between. The CDR3 spans 17 residues. The CDR3 spells CASSQWGLAGGTDTQYF. The CDR3, as DNA: TGCGCCAGCAGCCAATGGGGGCTCGCGGGGGGCACAGATACGCAGTATTTT.

This rearrangement joins TRBV6-1 to TRBJ2-5; 13 bases agree with TRBD2. The CDR3 loop spans 17 amino acids. V was clipped by 6 bases and J by 1 base; unmatched bases: 8. Per germline, CDR1 MNHNS and CDR2 SASEGT. The DNA for the CDR3 is TGTGCCAGCAGCGAAAGACTAGCGGGGGGACTCCAAGAGACCCAGTACTTC. Its translation: CASSERLAGGLQETQYF.

The chain combines TRBV30 with TRBJ1-5; 7 positions match TRBD1. There are 14 residues in the CDR3. V was clipped by 5 bases and J by 4 bases; unmatched bases: 8. Germline V gene sequence: CDR1 GTSNPN, CDR2 SVGIG (reference sequence). Here the CDR3 DNA reads TGTGCCTGGTCGACAGGGATGGGGAATCAGCCCCAGCATTTT. It codes for CAWSTGMGNQPQHF.

The chain links TRBV5-1 to TRBJ2-7; 8 positions agree with TRBD1. Germline CDR1 reads SGHRS; CDR2 reads YFSETQ. Unmatched junction bases numbered 8, after V lost 4 bases and J lost 5 bases. The CDR3 length is 14 residues. The CDR3 bases are TGCGCCAGCAGCCCCCTGGACAGGGTCCACGAGCAGTACTTC. Its translation is CASSPLDRVHEQYF.

The chain is built from TRBV7-2 and TRBJ1-1; D is ambiguous. The CDR3 runs 13 residues. CDR1 is SGHTA, CDR2 FQGNSA, per germline. Trimming shortened V by 6 bases and J by 3 bases, and 11 bases separated the two germline ends. This CDR3 is CASRLVEDTEAFF. CDR3 DNA: TGTGCCAGCAGACTTGTGGAGGACACTGAAGCTTTCTTT.

This CDR3 is CASSIQGGSPLHF. The CDR3 DNA sequence: TGTGCCAGTAGTATACAGGGAGGTTCACCCCTCCACTTT. This rearrangement joins TRBV19 to TRBJ1-6; weak D call: TRBD1 (5 bases). From germline, CDR1 is LNHDA and CDR2 SQIVND (reference sequence). This CDR3 has 13 amino acids. V shed 2 bases and J shed 9 bases, with 8 bases lying between them.

The chain recombines TRBV23-1 with TRBJ1-6; D is ambiguous. TRBV23-1 is annotated as an ORF whose role is uncertain. V shed 3 bases and J shed 0 bases, with 21 bases lying between them. The CDR3 contains 20 residues. The CDR3 DNA reads as TGCGCCAGCAGTCAGGCCCTAGGATCATCCCGAAGCTCCTATAATTCACCCCTCCACTTT. Translation: CASSQALGSSRSSYNSPLHF.

This sequence joins TRBV29-1 and TRBJ2-5; 8 bases fit TRBD1. Germline trimming cut 5 bases from V and 3 bases from J; bases unmatched to any gene: 2. This CDR3 has 12 residues. Germline CDR1 SQVTM, CDR2 ANQGSEA. CDR3: CSVRTGKETQYF. The CDR3 coding sequence is TGCAGCGTTCGGACAGGGAAAGAGACCCAGTACTTC.

The rearrangement links TRBV25-1 to TRBJ2-7; TRBD1 matches 9 bases. V was pared by 3 bases and J by 2 bases, with 5 bases of the junction left unmatched. The CDR3 has 15 residues. Germline-derived CDR1 and CDR2 are MGHDK and SYGVNS. The CDR3 bases are TGTGCCAGCAGTGACCTCCGGACAGGGGCCTACGAGCAGTACTTC. Translated: CASSDLRTGAYEQYF.

This chain connects TRBV7-2 to TRBJ2-4, with 7 bases matching TRBD2. The length of the CDR3 is 16 residues. From germline, CDR1 is SGHTA and CDR2 FQGNSA. Trimming cost V 7 bases and J 4 bases; bases outside gene matches: 13. The CDR3 here is CASTKVAAGEKNIQYF. DNA for the CDR3: TGTGCCAGCACCAAAGTAGCCGCGGGGGAAAAAAACATTCAGTACTTC.

The J gene is TRBJ1-4, the V gene TRBV4-2; D gene unclear. Per germline, CDR1 LGHNA and CDR2 YNFKEQ. Trimming shortened V by 0 bases and J by 7 bases, and 18 bases separated the two germline ends. The CDR3 runs to 17 residues. CDR3 region: CASSQDEGALNAEKLFF. DNA of the CDR3: TGTGCCAGCAGCCAAGATGAGGGCGCCTTAAACGCTGAAAAACTGTTTTTT.

The rearrangement uses TRBV4-2 and TRBJ1-2; D may be TRBD1 (5 bases). V was clipped by 0 bases and J by 9 bases, with 17 bases between them. The CDR3 contains 15 residues. Germline assignment: CDR1 LGHNA and CDR2 YNFKEQ. CDR3 coding DNA: TGTGCCAGCAGCCAAGACCACAGGAAGCCAGGGAGCTACACCTTC. This gives the protein CASSQDHRKPGSYTF.

The J gene is TRBJ1-1, the V gene TRBV18; 9 nucleotides line up with TRBD1. Germline CDR1 and CDR2: KGHSH and LQKENI. This CDR3 comprises 15 residues. V gave up 3 bases and J gave up 6 bases; unmatched junction bases: 8. The CDR3 spells CASSPRTGEFAEAFF. The CDR3 coding sequence is TGTGCCAGCTCACCGCGGACAGGGGAATTTGCTGAAGCTTTCTTT. The full variable domain, rest sourced from reference TRBV18 and TRBJ1-1, is NAGVMQNPRHLVRRRGQEARLRCSPMKGHSHVYWYRQLPEEGLKFMVYLQKENIIDESGMPKERFSAEFPKEGPSILRIQQVVRGDSAAYFCASSPRTGEFAEAFFGQGTRLTVV.

The J gene is TRBJ2-7, the V gene TRBV6-5, with 8 bases identical to TRBD1. The trim removed 7 bases at V and 6 bases at J, leaving 11 bases unmatched. CDR3 length: 14 residues. Looked up from germline, CDR1 is MNHEY and CDR2 is SVGAGI. In DNA, the CDR3 is TGTGCCAGCACCACTAAAGACAGGGGTGGCGAGCAGTACTTC. Translated, it gives CASTTKDRGGEQYF.

V and J are TRBV11-2 and TRBJ1-1; D might be TRBD1 (6 bases). The CDR3 has 15 residues. Germline CDR1 SGHAT, CDR2 FQNNGV. Trimming cost V 2 bases and J 1 base, with 11 bases left between them. The CDR3 reads CASSLMGAGNTEAFF. In nucleotides, the CDR3 is TGTGCCAGCAGCTTAATGGGGGCGGGGAACACTGAAGCTTTCTTT.

The rearrangement uses TRBV9 and TRBJ2-5; the D is unclear. CDR3 length: 15 amino acids. CDR1 is SGDLS and CDR2 is YYNGEE in the germline V gene. The germline V and J ends were trimmed by 4 bases and 4 bases, with 17 bases remaining between them. CDR3 nucleotide sequence: TGTGCCAGCAGCCACCCTCTCAGGAAATCAGAGACCCAGTACTTC. It yields the protein CASSHPLRKSETQYF.

DNA of the CDR3: TGTGCCAGCAGTCCGGCCCGACAGATCCTGAGCTCCTACGAGCAGTACTTC. Amino acids: CASSPARQILSSYEQYF. V gene TRBV28 combines with J gene TRBJ2-7; D perhaps matches TRBD1 (5 bases). There are 17 residues in the CDR3. Looked up from germline, CDR1 is MDHEN and CDR2 is SYDVKM. V was shortened by 5 bases and J by 0 bases, with 20 bases between the two germline ends.

V usage is TRBV11-2 and J usage is TRBJ1-1; maybe TRBD1 (6 bases). Germline CDR1 SGHAT, CDR2 FQNNGV. This CDR3 region has 15 residues. V gave up 5 bases and J gave up 1 base, with 14 bases separating them. CDR3 amino acids: CASSTPTGQNTEAFF. The CDR3 DNA reads TGTGCCAGCAGCACACCCACAGGGCAGAACACTGAAGCTTTCTTT.

CDR3 sequence reads: CASSSGLARTGELFF. In DNA, the CDR3 is TGTGCCAGCAGCTCGGGACTAGCGAGGACCGGGGAGCTGTTTTTT. The gene calls are TRBV5-4 and TRBJ2-2; 10 bases agree with TRBD2. The CDR3 covers 15 residues. The germline V gene has CDR1 SGHNT and CDR2 YYREEE (reference sequence). The V segment lost 3 bases and the J segment 5 bases; nucleotides outside the gene matches: 4.

The chain is built from TRBV27 and TRBJ1-2; 7 bases align to TRBD1. V was pared by 8 bases and J by 4 bases, with 19 bases of the junction left unmatched. The CDR3 consists of 17 residues. Per germline, CDR1 MNHEY and CDR2 SMNVEV (reference sequence). The CDR3 coding sequence is TGTGCCAGCCGGCCCGGAGAAGGGGGCCTCGGCCGCTATGGCTACACCTTC. This gives the protein CASRPGEGGLGRYGYTF.

The chain links TRBV9 to TRBJ1-3; D gene uncertain. From germline, CDR1 is SGDLS and CDR2 YYNGEE. The CDR3 covers 14 residues. Between the trimmed V and J ends, which lost 8 bases and 2 bases, there was a span of 14 bases. This CDR3 reads CASSKNSPGNTIYF. DNA for the CDR3: TGTGCCAGTTCAAAGAACAGCCCTGGAAACACCATATATTTT.

The CDR3 sequence is CATTAEEDRGATNEKLFF. DNA for the CDR3: TGTGCCACCACAGCTGAGGAAGACAGGGGTGCAACTAATGAAAAACTGTTTTTT. The J gene is TRBJ1-4, the V gene TRBV21-1; the table's D call, TRBD1, has no DNA check behind it. TRBV21-1 is listed as a pseudogene. This CDR3 comprises 18 residues.

V is TRBV18 and J is TRBJ1-5; 8 bases map to TRBD1. Trimming cost V 3 bases and J 0 bases; bases outside gene matches: 10. CDR3 size: 18 residues. From germline, CDR1 is KGHSH and CDR2 LQKENI. CDR3: CASSPDRESIHSNQPQHF. In nucleotides, the CDR3 is TGTGCCAGCTCACCGGACAGGGAAAGTATACATAGCAATCAGCCCCAGCATTTT.

V and J are TRBV5-1 and TRBJ1-1; the match to TRBD1 covers 11 bases. The CDR3 length is 15 residues. Germline V gives CDR1 SGHRS, CDR2 YFSETQ. The V gene end was trimmed by 5 bases and the J gene end by 5 bases; junction bases not matched to a gene: 8. The CDR3 region is CASRGTGGPKTEAFF. In DNA form, the CDR3 reads TGCGCCAGCAGAGGGACAGGGGGACCGAAGACTGAAGCTTTCTTT.